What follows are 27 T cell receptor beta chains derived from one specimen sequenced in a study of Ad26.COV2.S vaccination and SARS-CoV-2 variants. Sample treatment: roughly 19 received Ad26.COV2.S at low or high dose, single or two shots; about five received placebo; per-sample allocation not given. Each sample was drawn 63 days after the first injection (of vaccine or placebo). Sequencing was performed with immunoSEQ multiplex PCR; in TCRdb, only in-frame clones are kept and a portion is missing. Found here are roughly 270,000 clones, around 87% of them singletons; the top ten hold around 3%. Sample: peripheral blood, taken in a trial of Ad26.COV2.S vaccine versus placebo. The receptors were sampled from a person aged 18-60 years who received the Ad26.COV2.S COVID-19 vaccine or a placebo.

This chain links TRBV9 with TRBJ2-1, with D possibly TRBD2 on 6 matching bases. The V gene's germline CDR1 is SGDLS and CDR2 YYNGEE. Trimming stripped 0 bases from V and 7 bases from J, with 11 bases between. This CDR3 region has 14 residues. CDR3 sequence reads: CASSVAREENEQFF. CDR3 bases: TGTGCCAGCAGCGTAGCCAGGGAGGAAAATGAGCAGTTCTTC.

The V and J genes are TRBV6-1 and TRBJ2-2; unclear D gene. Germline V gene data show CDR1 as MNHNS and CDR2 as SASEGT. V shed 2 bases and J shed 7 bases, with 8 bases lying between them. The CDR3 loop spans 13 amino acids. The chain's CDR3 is CASSETESGELFF. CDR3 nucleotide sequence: TGTGCCAGCAGTGAAACAGAGAGCGGGGAGCTGTTTTTT.

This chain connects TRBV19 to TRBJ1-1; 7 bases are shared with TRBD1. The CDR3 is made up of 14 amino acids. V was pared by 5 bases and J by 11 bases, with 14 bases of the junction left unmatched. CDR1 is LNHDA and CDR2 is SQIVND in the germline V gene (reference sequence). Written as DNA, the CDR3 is TGTGCCAGTAGTCCACCAGACAGGGAAGTTCACGCTTTCTTT. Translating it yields CASSPPDREVHAFF.

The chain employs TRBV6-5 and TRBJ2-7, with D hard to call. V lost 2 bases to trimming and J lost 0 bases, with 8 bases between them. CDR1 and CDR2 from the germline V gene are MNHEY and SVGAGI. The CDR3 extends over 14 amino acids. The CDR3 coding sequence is TGTGCCAGCAGTTACCAGGAGACCTCCTACGAGCAGTACTTC. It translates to CASSYQETSYEQYF.

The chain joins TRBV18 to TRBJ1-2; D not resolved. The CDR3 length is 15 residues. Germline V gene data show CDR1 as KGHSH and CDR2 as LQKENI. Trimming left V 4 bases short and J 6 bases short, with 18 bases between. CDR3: CASSQRVGVQDGYTF. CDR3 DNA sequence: TGTGCCAGCTCACAACGGGTCGGGGTCCAGGATGGCTACACCTTC.

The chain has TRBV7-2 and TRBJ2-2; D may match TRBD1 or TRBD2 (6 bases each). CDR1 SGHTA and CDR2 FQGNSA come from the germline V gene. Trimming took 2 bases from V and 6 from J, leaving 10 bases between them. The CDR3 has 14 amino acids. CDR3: CASSLSGGPGELFF. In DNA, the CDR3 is TGTGCCAGCAGCTTATCTGGGGGGCCCGGGGAGCTGTTTTTT. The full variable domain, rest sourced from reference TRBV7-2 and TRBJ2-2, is GAGVSQSPSNKVTEKGKDVELRCDPISGHTALYWYRQSLGQGLEFLIYFQGNSAPDKSGLPSDRFSAERTGGSVSTLTIQRTQQEDSAVYLCASSLSGGPGELFFGEGSRLTVL.

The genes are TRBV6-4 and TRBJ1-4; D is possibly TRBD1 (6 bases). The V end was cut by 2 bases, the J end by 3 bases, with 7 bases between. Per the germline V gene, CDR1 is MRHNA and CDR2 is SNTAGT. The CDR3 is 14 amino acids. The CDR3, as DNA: TGTGCCAGCAGTGACAGGGGGGCTAATGAAAAACTGTTTTTT. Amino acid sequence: CASSDRGANEKLFF.

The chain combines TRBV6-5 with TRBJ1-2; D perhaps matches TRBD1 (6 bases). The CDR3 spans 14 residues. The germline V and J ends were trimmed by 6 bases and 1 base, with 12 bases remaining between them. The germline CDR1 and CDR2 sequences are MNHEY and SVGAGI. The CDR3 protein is CASRRQEFNYGYTF. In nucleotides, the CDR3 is TGTGCCAGCAGGAGACAGGAGTTTAACTATGGCTACACCTTC.

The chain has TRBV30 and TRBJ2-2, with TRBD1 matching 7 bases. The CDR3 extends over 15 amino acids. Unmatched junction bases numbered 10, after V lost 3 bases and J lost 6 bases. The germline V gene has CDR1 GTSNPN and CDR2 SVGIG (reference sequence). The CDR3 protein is CAWSLRQGWSGELFF. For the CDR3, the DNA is TGTGCCTGGAGCCTACGACAGGGATGGTCCGGGGAGCTGTTTTTT.

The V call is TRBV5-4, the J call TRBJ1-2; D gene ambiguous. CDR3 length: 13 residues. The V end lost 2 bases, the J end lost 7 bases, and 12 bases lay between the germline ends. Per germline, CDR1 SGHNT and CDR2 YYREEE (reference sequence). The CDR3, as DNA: TGTGCCAGCAGCTTCACCCAGTCGGGTGGCTACACCTTC. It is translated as CASSFTQSGGYTF.

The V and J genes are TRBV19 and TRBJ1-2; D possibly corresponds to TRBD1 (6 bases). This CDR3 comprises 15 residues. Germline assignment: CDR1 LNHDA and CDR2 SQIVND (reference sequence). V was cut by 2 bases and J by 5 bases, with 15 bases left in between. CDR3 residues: CASSIPIGRGYGYTF. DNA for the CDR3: TGTGCCAGTAGTATACCCATTGGGAGGGGGTATGGCTACACCTTC.

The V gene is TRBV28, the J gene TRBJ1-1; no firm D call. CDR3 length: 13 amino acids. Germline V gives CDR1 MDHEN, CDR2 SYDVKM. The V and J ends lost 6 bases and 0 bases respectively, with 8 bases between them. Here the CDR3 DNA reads TGTGCCAGCAGGCGTAATTTGAACACTGAAGCTTTCTTT. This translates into CASRRNLNTEAFF.

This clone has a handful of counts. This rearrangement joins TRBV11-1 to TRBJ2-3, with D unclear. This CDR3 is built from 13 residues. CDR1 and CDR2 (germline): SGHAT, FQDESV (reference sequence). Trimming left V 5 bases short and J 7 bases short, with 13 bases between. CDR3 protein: CASSQPAAHTQYF. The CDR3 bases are TGTGCCAGCAGCCAACCGGCCGCCCATACGCAGTATTTT.

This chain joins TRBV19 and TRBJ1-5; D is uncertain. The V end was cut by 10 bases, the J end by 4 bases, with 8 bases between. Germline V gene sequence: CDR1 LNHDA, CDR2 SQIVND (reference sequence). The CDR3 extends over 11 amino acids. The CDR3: CATGGNQPQHF. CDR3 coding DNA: TGTGCCACCGGAGGGAATCAGCCCCAGCATTTT.

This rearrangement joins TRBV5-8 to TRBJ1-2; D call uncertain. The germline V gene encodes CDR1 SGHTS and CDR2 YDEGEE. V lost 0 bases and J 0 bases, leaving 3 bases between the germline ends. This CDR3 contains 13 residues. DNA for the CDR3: TGTGCCAGCAGCTTGGGGGCTAACTATGGCTACACCTTC. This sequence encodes CASSLGANYGYTF.

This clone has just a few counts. DNA for the CDR3: TGTGCCAGCAGTTACGGGACAGGGGGGTTAACTGAAGCTTTCTTT. This encodes CASSYGTGGLTEAFF. This chain uses TRBV6-5 with TRBJ1-1, with 11 bases lining up with TRBD1. The CDR3 loop spans 15 amino acids. Trimming cost V 2 bases and J 5 bases; bases outside gene matches: 4. Germline loops: CDR1 MNHEY, CDR2 SVGAGI.

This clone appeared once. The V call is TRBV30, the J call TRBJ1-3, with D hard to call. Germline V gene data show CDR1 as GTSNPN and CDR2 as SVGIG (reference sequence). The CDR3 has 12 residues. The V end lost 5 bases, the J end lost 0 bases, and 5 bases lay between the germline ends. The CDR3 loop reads CAWDHSGNTIYF. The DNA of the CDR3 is TGTGCCTGGGACCACTCTGGAAACACCATATATTTT.

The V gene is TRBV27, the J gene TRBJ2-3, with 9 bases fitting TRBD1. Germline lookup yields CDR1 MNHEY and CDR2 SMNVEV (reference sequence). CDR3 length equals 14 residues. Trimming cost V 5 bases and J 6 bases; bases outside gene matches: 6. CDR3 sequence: CASSGRGTGDTQYF. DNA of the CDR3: TGTGCCAGCAGTGGAAGGGGGACAGGGGATACGCAGTATTTT.

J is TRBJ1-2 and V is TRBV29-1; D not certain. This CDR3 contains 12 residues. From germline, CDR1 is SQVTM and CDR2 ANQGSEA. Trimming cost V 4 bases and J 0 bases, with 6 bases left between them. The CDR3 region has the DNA TGCAGCGTTGGGGGAGCTAACTATGGCTACACCTTC. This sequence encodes CSVGGANYGYTF.

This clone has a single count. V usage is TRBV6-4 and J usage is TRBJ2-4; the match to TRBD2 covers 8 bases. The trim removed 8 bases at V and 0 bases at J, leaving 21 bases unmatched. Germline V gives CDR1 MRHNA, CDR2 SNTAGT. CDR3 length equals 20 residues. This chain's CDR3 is CASGKEAGGGPYLAKNIQYF. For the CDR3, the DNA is TGTGCCAGCGGAAAAGAGGCGGGCGGGGGGCCCTATTTAGCCAAAAACATTCAGTACTTC.

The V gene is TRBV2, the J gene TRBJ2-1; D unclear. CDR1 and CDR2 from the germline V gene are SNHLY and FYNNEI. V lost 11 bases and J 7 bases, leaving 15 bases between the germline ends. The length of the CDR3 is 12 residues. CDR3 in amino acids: CALFEARNEQFF. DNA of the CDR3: TGTGCCCTCTTCGAAGCGCGGAATGAGCAGTTCTTC.

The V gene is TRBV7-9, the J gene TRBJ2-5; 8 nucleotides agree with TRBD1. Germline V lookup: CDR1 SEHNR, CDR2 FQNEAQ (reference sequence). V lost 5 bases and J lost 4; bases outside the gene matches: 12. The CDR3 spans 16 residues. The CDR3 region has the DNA TGTGCCAGCAGCCCAGTCGGGACAGGTTTATCAGAGACCCAGTACTTC. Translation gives CASSPVGTGLSETQYF.

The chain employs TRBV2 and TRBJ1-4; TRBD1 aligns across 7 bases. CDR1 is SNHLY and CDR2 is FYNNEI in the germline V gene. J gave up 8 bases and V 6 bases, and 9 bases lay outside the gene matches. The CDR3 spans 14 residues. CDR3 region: CASSKQGSGEKLFF. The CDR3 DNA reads TGTGCCAGCAGCAAACAGGGGAGCGGGGAAAAACTGTTTTTT.

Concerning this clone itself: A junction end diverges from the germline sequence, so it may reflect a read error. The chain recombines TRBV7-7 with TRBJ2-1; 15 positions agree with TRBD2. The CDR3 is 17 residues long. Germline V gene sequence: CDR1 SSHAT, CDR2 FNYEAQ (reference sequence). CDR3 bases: TGTGCTAGCAGCTTACGGACTAGCGGGGGGGCCCACAATGAGCAGTTCTTC. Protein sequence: CASSLRTSGGAHNEQFF.

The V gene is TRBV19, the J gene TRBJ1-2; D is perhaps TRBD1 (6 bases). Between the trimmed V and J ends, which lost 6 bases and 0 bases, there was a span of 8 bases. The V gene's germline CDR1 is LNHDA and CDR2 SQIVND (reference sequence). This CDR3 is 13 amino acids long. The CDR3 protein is CASRRQANYGYTF. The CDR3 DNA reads TGTGCCAGTAGGAGACAGGCTAACTATGGCTACACCTTC.

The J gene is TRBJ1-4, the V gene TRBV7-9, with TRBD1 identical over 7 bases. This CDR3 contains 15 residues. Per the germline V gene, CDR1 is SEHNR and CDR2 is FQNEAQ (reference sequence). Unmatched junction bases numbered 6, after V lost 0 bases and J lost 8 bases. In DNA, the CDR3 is TGTGCCAGCAGCTTAGCGACAGGGCGAGGAGAAAAACTGTTTTTT. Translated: CASSLATGRGEKLFF.

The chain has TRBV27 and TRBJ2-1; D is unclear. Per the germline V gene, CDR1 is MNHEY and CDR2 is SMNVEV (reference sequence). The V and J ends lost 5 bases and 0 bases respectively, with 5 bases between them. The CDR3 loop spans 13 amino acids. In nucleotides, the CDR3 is TGTGCCAGCAGTGACCGCTCCTACAATGAGCAGTTCTTC. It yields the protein CASSDRSYNEQFF.